This TCR beta chain is drawn from a study of blood T cell repertoires in COVID-19. The wider study: The United States, Italy and Spain provided the acute and convalescent COVID-19 samples.

Authors' analysis steps: Estimated nucleated cell counts came from reference gene primer amplification. The protocol was immunoSEQ multiplex PCR, while the TCRdb copy is restricted to in-frame clones and leaves out a portion. That table is the source of V, J and clone size, and D and trimming were worked out from the DNA. The sample has some 59,000 clones; approximately 80% are singletons. This TCR derives from an elderly man with active or convalescent COVID-19. Sample: peripheral blood.

The CDR3 DNA reads as TGTGCCAGTAGTGCGGGCAGCGGAGGGGTACAAGAGACCCAGTACTTC. Protein sequence: CASSAGSGGVQETQYF. V is TRBV19 and J is TRBJ2-5; weak D call: TRBD2 (6 bases). Trimming cost V 5 bases and J 2 bases, with 18 bases left between them. CDR3 length: 16 residues. Per germline, CDR1 LNHDA and CDR2 SQIVND (reference sequence).